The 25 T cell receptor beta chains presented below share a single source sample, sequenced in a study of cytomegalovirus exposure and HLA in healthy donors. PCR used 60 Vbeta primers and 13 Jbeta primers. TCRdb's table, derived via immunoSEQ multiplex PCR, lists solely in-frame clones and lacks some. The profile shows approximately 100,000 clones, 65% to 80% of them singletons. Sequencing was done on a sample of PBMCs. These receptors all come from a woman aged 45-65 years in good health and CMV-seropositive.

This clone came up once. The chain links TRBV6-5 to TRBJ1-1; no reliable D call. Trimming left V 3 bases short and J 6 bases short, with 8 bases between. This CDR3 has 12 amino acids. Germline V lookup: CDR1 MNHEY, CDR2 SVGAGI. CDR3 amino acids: CASSYRGAEAFF. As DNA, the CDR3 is TGTGCCAGCAGTTATCGCGGGGCTGAAGCTTTCTTT.

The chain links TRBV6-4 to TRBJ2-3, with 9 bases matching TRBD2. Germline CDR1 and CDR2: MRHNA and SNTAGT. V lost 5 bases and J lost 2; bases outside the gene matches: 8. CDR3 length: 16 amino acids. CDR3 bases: TGTGCCAGCAGTCGTTATAGCGGGGGAAACACAGATACGCAGTATTTT. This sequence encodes CASSRYSGGNTDTQYF.

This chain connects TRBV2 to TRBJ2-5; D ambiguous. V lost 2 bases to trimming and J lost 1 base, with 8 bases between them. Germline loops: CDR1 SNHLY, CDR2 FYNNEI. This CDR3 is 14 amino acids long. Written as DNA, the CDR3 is TGTGCCAGCAGTGAAACTACCTCCCAAGAGACCCAGTACTTC. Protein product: CASSETTSQETQYF.

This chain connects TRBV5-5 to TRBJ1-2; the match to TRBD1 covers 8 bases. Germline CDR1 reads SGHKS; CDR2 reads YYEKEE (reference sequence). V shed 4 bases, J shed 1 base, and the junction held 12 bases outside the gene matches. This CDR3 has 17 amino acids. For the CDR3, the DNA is TGTGCCAGCAGCGAAACAGGGGGGCGCTTAAATAACTATGGCTACACCTTC. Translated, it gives CASSETGGRLNNYGYTF.

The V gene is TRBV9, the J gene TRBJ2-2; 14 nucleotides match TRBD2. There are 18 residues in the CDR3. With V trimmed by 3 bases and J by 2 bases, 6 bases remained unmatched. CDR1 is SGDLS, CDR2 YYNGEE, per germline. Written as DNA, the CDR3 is TGTGCCAGCAGCGACGGACTAGCGGGAGGTGTAAACACCGGGGAGCTGTTTTTT. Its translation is CASSDGLAGGVNTGELFF.

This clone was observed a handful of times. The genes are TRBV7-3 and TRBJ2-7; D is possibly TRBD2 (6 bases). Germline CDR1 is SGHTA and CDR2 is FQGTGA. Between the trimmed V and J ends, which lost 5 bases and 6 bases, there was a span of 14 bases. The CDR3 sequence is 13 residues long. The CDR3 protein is CASSPIAETEQYF. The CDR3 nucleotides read TGTGCCAGCAGCCCTATAGCGGAGACCGAGCAGTACTTC.

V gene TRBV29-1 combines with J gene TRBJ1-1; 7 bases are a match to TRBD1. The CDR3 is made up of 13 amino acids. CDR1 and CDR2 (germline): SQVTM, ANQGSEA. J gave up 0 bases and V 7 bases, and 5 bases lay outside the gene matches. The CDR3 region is CSDQGQMNTEAFF. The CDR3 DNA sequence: TGCAGCGACCAGGGACAGATGAACACTGAAGCTTTCTTT.

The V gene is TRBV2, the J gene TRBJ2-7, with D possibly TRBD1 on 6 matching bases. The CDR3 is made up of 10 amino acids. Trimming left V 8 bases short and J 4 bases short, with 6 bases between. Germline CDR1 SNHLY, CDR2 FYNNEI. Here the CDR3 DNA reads TGTGCCAGCCAGGGGTACGAGCAGTACTTC. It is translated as CASQGYEQYF.

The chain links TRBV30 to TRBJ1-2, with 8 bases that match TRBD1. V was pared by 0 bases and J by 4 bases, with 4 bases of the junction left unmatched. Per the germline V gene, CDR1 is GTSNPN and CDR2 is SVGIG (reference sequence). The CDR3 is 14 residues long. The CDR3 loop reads CAWSVGRGLYGYTF. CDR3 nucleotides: TGTGCCTGGAGTGTAGGCAGGGGGCTCTATGGCTACACCTTC.

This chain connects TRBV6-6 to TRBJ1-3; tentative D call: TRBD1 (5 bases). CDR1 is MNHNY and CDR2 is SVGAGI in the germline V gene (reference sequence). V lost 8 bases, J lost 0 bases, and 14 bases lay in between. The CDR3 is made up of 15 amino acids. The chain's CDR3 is CASGQNRPSGNTIYF. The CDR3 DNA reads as TGTGCCAGCGGCCAGAACAGGCCCTCTGGAAACACCATATATTTT.

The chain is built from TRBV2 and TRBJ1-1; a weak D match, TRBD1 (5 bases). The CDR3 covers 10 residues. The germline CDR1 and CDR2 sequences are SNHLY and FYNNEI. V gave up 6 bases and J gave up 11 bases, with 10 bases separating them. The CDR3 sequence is CASRGRQAFF. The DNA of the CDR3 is TGTGCCAGCAGAGGACGACAGGCTTTCTTT.

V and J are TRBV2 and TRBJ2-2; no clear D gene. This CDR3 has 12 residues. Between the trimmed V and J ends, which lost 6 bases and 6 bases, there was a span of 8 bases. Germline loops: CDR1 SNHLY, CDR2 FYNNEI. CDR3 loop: CASRGRSGELFF. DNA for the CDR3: TGTGCCAGCAGGGGCAGATCCGGGGAGCTGTTTTTT.

This CDR3 reads CASRPQIGGNQPQHF. Here the CDR3 DNA reads TGTGCCAGCAGACCCCAGATCGGGGGCAATCAGCCCCAGCATTTT. The chain is built from TRBV6-5 and TRBJ1-5; D not resolved. The V gene's germline CDR1 is MNHEY and CDR2 SVGAGI. This CDR3 contains 15 residues. Trimming removed 6 bases at V and 2 bases at J, with 14 bases between.

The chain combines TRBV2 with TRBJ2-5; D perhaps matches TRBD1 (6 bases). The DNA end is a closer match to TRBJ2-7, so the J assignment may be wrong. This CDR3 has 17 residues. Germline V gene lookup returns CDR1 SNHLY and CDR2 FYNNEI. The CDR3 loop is CASTGDILRPFSYEQYF. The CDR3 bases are TGTGCCAGCACCGGGGACATTCTACGGCCTTTTTCCTACGAGCAGTACTTC.

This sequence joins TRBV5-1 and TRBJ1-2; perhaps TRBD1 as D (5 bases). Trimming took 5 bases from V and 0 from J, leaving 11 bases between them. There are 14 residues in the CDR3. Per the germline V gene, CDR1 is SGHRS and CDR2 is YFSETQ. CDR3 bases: TGCGCCAGCAGGGCGGTAGGGGCTAACTATGGCTACACCTTC. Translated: CASRAVGANYGYTF.

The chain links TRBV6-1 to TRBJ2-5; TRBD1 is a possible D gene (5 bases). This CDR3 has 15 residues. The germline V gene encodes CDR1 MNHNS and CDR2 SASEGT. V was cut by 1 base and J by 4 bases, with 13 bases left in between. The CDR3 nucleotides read TGTGCCAGCAGTGAAGTGCGACAGATCAGAGAGACCCAGTACTTC. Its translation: CASSEVRQIRETQYF.

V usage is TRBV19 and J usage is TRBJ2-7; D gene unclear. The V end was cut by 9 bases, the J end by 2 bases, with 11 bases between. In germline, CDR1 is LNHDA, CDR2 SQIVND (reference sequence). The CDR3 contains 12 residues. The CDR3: CASANTPYEQYF. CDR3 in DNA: TGTGCCAGCGCCAACACCCCCTACGAGCAGTACTTC. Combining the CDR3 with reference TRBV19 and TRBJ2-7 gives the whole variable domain DGGITQSPKYLFRKEGQNVTLSCEQNLNHDAMYWYRQDPGQGLRLIYYSQIVNDFQKGDIAEGYSVSREKKESFPLTVTSAQKNPTAFYLCASANTPYEQYFGPGTRLTVT.

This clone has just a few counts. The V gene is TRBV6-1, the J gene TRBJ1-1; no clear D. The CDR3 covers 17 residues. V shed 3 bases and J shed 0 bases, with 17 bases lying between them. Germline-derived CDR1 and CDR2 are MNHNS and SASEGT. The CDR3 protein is CASSESRGGKMNTEAFF. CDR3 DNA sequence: TGTGCCAGCAGTGAGTCCCGGGGAGGTAAGATGAACACTGAAGCTTTCTTT.

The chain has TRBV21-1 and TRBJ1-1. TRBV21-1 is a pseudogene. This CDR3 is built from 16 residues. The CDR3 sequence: CASSTSFEKCGTEAFF. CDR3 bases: TGTGCCAGCAGCACCTCTTTCGAAAAGTGCGGCACTGAAGCTTTCTTT.

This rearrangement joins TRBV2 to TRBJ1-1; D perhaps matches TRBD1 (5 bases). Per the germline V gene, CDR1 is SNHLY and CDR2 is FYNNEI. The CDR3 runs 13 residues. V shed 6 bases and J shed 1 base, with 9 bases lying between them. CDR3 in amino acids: CASSQGENTEAFF. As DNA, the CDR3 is TGTGCCAGCAGCCAAGGGGAGAACACTGAAGCTTTCTTT.

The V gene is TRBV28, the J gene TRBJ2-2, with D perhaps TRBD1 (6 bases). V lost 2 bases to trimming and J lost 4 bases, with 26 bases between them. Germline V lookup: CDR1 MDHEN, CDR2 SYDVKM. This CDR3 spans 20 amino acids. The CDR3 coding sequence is TGTGCCAGCAGTTTACCTGACAGGTCCTCGATGAAAGTATTCACCGGGGAGCTGTTTTTT. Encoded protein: CASSLPDRSSMKVFTGELFF.

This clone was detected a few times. The CDR3 coding sequence is TGTGCCAGCAGCTTAGGTGGGCCCAGCGGTAACTATGGCTACACCTTC. Protein sequence: CASSLGGPSGNYGYTF. This chain joins TRBV7-9 and TRBJ1-2; D remains unclear. The CDR3 has 16 residues. V gave up 1 base and J gave up 1 base, with 13 bases separating them. CDR1 is SEHNR, CDR2 FQNEAQ, per germline (reference sequence).

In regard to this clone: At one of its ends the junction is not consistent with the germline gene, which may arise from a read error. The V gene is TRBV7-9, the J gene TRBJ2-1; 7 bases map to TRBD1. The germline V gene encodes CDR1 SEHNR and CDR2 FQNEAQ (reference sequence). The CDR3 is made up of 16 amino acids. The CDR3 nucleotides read TGTTCCAGCAGCTACACGGACAGGAGCTCCTACAATGAGCAGTTCTTC. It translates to CSSSYTDRSSYNEQFF. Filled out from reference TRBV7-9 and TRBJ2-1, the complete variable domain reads DTGVSQNPRHKITKRGQNVTFRCDPISEHNRLYWYRQTLGQGPEFLTYFQNEAQLEKSRLLSDRFSAERPKGSFSTLEIQRTEQGDSAMYLCSSSYTDRSSYNEQFFGPGTRLTVL.

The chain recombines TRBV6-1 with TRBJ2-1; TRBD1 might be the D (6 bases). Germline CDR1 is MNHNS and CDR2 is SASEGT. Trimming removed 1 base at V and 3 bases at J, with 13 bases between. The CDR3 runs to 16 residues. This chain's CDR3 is CASSEGPPRGYNEQFF. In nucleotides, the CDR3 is TGTGCCAGCAGTGAAGGCCCGCCCAGGGGCTACAATGAGCAGTTCTTC.

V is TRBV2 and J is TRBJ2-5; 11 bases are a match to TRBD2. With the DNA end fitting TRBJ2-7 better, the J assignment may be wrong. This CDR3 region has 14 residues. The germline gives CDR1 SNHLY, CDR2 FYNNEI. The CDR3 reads CASSYGLAGYEQYF. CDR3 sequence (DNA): TGTGCCAGCAGTTATGGACTAGCGGGCTACGAGCAGTACTTC.